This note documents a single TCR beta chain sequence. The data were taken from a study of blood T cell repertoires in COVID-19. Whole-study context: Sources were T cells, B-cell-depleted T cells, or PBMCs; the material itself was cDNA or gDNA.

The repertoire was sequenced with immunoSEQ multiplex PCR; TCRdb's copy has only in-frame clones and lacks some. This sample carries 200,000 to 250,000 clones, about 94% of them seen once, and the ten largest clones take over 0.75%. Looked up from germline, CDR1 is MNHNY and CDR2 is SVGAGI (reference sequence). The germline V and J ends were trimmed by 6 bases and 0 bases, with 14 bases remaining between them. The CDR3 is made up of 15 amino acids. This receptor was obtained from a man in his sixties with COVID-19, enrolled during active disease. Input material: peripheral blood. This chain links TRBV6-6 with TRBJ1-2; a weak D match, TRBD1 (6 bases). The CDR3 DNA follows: TGTGCCAGCAGCCTCCCACAGGGAACTAACTATGGCTACACCTTC. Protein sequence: CASSLPQGTNYGYTF.